The next 8 T cell receptor beta chains were all read from a single sample in a study of Ad26.COV2.S vaccination and SARS-CoV-2 variants. The treatment is: some 20 received Ad26.COV2.S at low or high dose, single or two shots; 5 received placebo; per-sample allocation not given. Sampling occurred on day 63 after the first vaccine or placebo injection. Clones were sequenced by immunoSEQ multiplex PCR, and TCRdb holds only the in-frame ones, with some missing. The data contain roughly 350,000 clones, about nine tenths of them seen just once; the ten biggest clones take up around 6.4%. The specimen was peripheral blood, collected in a trial of Ad26.COV2.S vaccine versus placebo. These receptor sequences come from a person aged 18-60 years who received the Ad26.COV2.S COVID-19 vaccine or a placebo.

The gene calls are TRBV28 and TRBJ2-3, with 7 positions matching TRBD1. V was clipped by 5 bases and J by 1 base; unmatched bases: 3. The CDR3 extends over 14 amino acids. Germline values: CDR1 MDHEN, CDR2 SYDVKM. As DNA, the CDR3 is TGTGCCAGCAGTCGGGACAGTCGCACAGATACGCAGTATTTT. The encoded protein is CASSRDSRTDTQYF.

V and J are TRBV9 and TRBJ1-2; no reliable D call. The CDR3 is 12 amino acids. Trimming pared 4 bases from V and 8 bases from J, leaving 12 bases between. In germline, CDR1 is SGDLS, CDR2 YYNGEE. The CDR3 bases are TGTGCCAGCAGCCCTGATGCTGGGGGCTACACCTTC. Translating it yields CASSPDAGGYTF. Combining the CDR3 with reference TRBV9 and TRBJ1-2 gives the whole variable domain DSGVTQTPKHLITATGQRVTLRCSPRSGDLSVYWYQQSLDQGLQFLIQYYNGEERAKGNILERFSAQQFPDLHSELNLSSLELGDSALYFCASSPDAGGYTFGSGTRLTVV.

CDR3 protein: CASSGGAPTYEQYF. Written as DNA, the CDR3 is TGTGCCAGCAGTGGGGGGGCTCCTACCTACGAGCAGTACTTC. J is TRBJ2-7 and V is TRBV28; tentatively, D is TRBD2 (7 bases). The CDR3 spans 14 residues. Germline V CDR1 and CDR2: MDHEN, SYDVKM. V was clipped by 5 bases and J by 2 bases, with 13 bases between them.

The chain links TRBV3-1 (or the pseudogene TRBV3-2) to TRBJ2-1, with a tentative D call TRBD2 (5 bases). This CDR3 spans 14 amino acids. Looked up from germline, CDR1 is LGHDT and CDR2 is YNNKEL (reference sequence). The V gene lost 4 bases and the J gene lost 3 bases, with 10 bases spanning the gap. In DNA, the CDR3 is TGTGCCAGCAGCCGACTACCAATCTACAATGAGCAGTTCTTC. Amino acids: CASSRLPIYNEQFF.

V usage is TRBV19 and J usage is TRBJ2-7; 9 bases line up with TRBD1. The CDR3 runs to 16 residues. The germline V gene encodes CDR1 LNHDA and CDR2 SQIVND (reference sequence). Trimming took 4 bases from V and 3 from J; bases not matched to a gene: 10. This chain's CDR3 is CASSTSGQGRVYEQYF. CDR3 DNA sequence: TGTGCCAGTAGTACGTCGGGACAGGGCAGGGTCTACGAGCAGTACTTC.

The V gene is TRBV6-5, the J gene TRBJ1-3, with no clear D. Per the germline V gene, CDR1 is MNHEY and CDR2 is SVGAGI. The V gene lost 6 bases and the J gene lost 2 bases, with 8 bases spanning the gap. The CDR3 is made up of 13 amino acids. The CDR3 nucleotides read TGTGCCAGCAGACAGCATGCTGGAAACACCATATATTTT. Protein sequence: CASRQHAGNTIYF.

This chain's CDR3 is CASSASDNTEAFF. The CDR3 DNA sequence: TGTGCCAGCAGCGCCAGCGACAACACTGAAGCTTTCTTT. The genes are TRBV9 and TRBJ1-1; D is ambiguous. The CDR3 totals 13 residues. Between the trimmed V and J ends, which lost 3 bases and 2 bases, there was a span of 8 bases. Germline CDR1 and CDR2: SGDLS and YYNGEE.

This clone showed up just once. DNA for the CDR3: TGCGCCAGCAGCTTGGATCGGCCGGAGACCGGGGAGCTGTTTTTT. Amino acids: CASSLDRPETGELFF. The chain carries TRBV5-1 and TRBJ2-2; no clear D gene. Germline CDR1 is SGHRS and CDR2 is YFSETQ. This CDR3 has 15 residues. V was pared by 0 bases and J by 5 bases, with 11 bases between.